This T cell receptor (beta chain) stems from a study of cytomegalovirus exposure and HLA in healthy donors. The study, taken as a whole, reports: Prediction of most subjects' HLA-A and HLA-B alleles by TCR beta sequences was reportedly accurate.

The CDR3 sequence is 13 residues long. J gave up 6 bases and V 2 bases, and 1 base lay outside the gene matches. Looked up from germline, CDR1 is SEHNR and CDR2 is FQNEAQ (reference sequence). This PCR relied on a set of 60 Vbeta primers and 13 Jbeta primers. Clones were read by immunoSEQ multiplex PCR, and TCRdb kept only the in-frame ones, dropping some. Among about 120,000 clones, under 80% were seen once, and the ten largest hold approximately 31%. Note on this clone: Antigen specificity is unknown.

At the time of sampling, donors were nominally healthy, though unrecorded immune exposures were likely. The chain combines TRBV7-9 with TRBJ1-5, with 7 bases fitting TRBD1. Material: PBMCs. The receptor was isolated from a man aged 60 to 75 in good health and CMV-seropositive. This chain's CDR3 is CASSLQGGQPQHF. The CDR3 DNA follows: TGTGCCAGCAGCTTACAGGGGGGTCAGCCCCAGCATTTT. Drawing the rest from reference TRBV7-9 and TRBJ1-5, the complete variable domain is DTGVSQNPRHKITKRGQNVTFRCDPISEHNRLYWYRQTLGQGPEFLTYFQNEAQLEKSRLLSDRFSAERPKGSFSTLEIQRTEQGDSAMYLCASSLQGGQPQHFGDGTRLSIL.